A single TCR beta chain is shown here with its context. Its specificity is unknown. Method: immunoSEQ multiplex PCR; TCRdb's copy keeps in-frame clones and lacks some. The sample includes about 14,000 clones, over 65% of them seen just once. Sequencing in the ViraFEST assay came after antigen-specific CD4+ T cells had been expanded with viral peptide pools, which were used to stimulate PBMC. Researchers isolated CD4+ T cells once about 11 days of culture had elapsed. Between the trimmed V and J ends, which lost 8 bases and 10 bases, there was a span of 15 bases. This CDR3 region has 12 residues. Germline V gene data show CDR1 as SQVTM and CDR2 as ANQGSEA. These data come from a study of vaccination effects on CD4 cells after COVID-19. Overall study findings and caveats: Healthy vaccinees' vaccine-induced clones included only 1 of 255 that recognized common cold coronaviruses.

V is TRBV29-1 and J is TRBJ1-6, with D possibly TRBD1 on 6 matching bases. The receptor was derived from a human donor who received a COVID-19 vaccine. The sample consisted of CD4+ T cells from PBMCs cultured with HCoV-229E spike peptides, taken before COVID-19 vaccination. CDR3: CSLQQGVSPLHF. The DNA of the CDR3 is TGCAGCCTTCAACAGGGAGTCTCACCCCTCCACTTT.